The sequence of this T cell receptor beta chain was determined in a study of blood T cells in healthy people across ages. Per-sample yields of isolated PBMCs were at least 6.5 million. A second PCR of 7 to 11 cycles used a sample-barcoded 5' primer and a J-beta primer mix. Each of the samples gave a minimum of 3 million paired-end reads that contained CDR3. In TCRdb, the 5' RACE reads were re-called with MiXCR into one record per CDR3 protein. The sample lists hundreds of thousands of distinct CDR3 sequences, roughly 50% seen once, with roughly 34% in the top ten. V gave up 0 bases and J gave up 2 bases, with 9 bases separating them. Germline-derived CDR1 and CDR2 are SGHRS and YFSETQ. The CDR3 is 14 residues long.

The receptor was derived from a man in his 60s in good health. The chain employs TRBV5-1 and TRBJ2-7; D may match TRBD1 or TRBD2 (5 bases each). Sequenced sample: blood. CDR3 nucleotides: TGCGCCAGCAGCTTGGTCGAGGGACCCTACGAGCAGTACTTC. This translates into CASSLVEGPYEQYF.